Included here is one T cell receptor beta chain sequence, with context. Its specificity is unknown. Unique molecular identifiers were incorporated when the TCRbeta library was constructed. TCRdb used MiXCR to reprocess the PCR reads, holding one entry per CDR3 protein. The data show 70,000 to 95,000 distinct CDR3 sequences, about 16% seen once. The data stem from a study of T-cell reconstitution after alpha-beta-depleted transplantation in children. Study results and caveats: When one year had passed after transplant, most T-cell counts and diversity came from newly produced T cells. Some patients' high day-60 TCRbeta diversity was traced to surviving recipient T cells and thymic progenitors.

This specimen consisted of PBMCs, mostly from graft donor cells, obtained 180 days after TCRalphabeta/CD19-depleted stem cell transplant. The TCR originated in a male patient between 2 and 15 years old who had a stem cell transplant for acute lymphoblastic leukemia, so the T cells may come from the graft donor.

The CDR3 sequence: CASSFSMSGFYEQYF. CDR3 DNA: TGCGCCAGCAGCTTCTCGATGAGCGGATTCTACGAGCAGTACTTC. The rearrangement uses TRBV5-1 and TRBJ2-7, with a possible D match to TRBD2 (5 bases). The CDR3 has 15 amino acids. The germline V gene has CDR1 SGHRS and CDR2 YFSETQ. Trimming removed 2 bases from V and 3 bases from J, with 15 bases in between.